A selection of T cell receptor beta chains follows, all from one sample in a study of response to subunit inactivated influenza vaccine. MiXCR was run by TCRdb on the RT-PCR reads, yielding one entry per CDR3 protein. The sample gives approximately 680,000 distinct CDR3 sequences, less than 20% of which show up once; under 14% is in the top ten. This specimen was PBMCs from blood, taken 11 to 12 days after vaccination. These TCRs come from a man in his fifties or sixties who received an inactivated influenza vaccine. Each CDR3 is given with its conserved first and last residue. D genes are given only for firm matches. Clone size appears in some rows only: once, few, many, or a class for an expanded clone.

TRBJ2-4	TRBV6-1	NA	NA	CATLIKNIQYF	TGTGCCACCCTGATCAAAAACATTCAGTACTTC
TRBJ1-2	TRBV11-2	few	NA	CASSLYRVGYGYTF	TGTGCCAGCAGCTTGTACAGGGTCGGCTATGGCTACACCTTC
TRBJ2-6	TRBV7-8	NA	NA	CASSSPPGSGANVLTF	TGTGCCAGCAGCTCTCCTCCTGGCTCTGGGGCCAACGTCCTGACTTTC
TRBJ1-1	TRBV5-6	NA	NA	CASSTSPVGNTEAFF	TGTGCCAGCAGCACGAGTCCGGTCGGGAACACTGAAGCTTTCTTT
TRBJ1-6	TRBV4-1	many	NA	CASSPGVNSPLHF	TGCGCCAGCAGCCCAGGGGTGAATTCACCCCTCCACTTT
TRBJ1-6	TRBV20-1	NA	NA	CSAIGPGSPLHF	TGCAGTGCTATCGGACCTGGCTCACCCCTCCACTTT
TRBJ1-2	TRBV7-9	few	NA	CASSLMRDIAAYGYTF	TGTGCCAGCAGCTTAATGAGGGACATCGCCGCCTATGGCTACACCTTC
TRBJ2-7	TRBV7-2	NA	NA	CASSLLGPEKEQYF	TGTGCCAGCAGCTTACTGGGGCCCGAAAAGGAGCAGTACTTC
TRBJ2-7	TRBV12-3/TRBV12-4	many	NA	CASNADSYEQYF	TGTGCCAGCAATGCAGACAGCTACGAGCAGTACTTC
TRBJ2-1	TRBV7-9	many	NA	CASSFDYTYNEQFF	TGTGCCAGCAGCTTCGACTATACTTACAATGAGCAGTTCTTC
TRBJ2-2	TRBV7-7	NA	NA	CASSLAQDRTGELFF	TGTGCTAGCAGCTTAGCGCAAGACCGCACCGGGGAGCTGTTTTTT
TRBJ2-7	TRBV29-1	NA	TRBD2	CSVEGGSRYEQYF	TGCAGCGTTGAGGGCGGGAGCCGCTACGAGCAGTACTTC
TRBJ1-1	TRBV30	NA	NA	CAWSSGTEAFF	TGTGCCTGGAGTTCTGGAACTGAAGCTTTCTTT
TRBJ2-1	TRBV20-1	few	TRBD2	CSASSFARENAEQFF	TGCAGTGCTAGTTCGTTCGCGCGGGAGAATGCTGAGCAGTTCTTC
TRBJ2-1	TRBV12-5	few	TRBD2	CASGLGVGRVNEQFF	TGTGCTAGTGGTTTGGGTGTCGGGAGGGTCAATGAGCAGTTCTTC
TRBJ2-7	TRBV19	NA	NA	CASSTDGSYEQYF	TGTGCCAGTAGTACGGACGGATCCTACGAGCAGTACTTC
TRBJ1-1	TRBV6-2/TRBV6-3	many	NA	CASSYSAGLWGGPSAGHWNTEAFF	TGTGCCAGCAGTTACTCGGCGGGACTCTGGGGTGGCCCGTCAGCGGGACACTGGAACACTGAAGCTTTCTTT
TRBJ2-1	TRBV10-3	few	NA	CAISDSYYNEQFF	TGTGCCATCAGTGACAGTTACTACAATGAGCAGTTCTTC
TRBJ2-7	TRBV6-2/TRBV6-3	few	NA	CASRDYEQYF	TGTGCCAGCAGGGACTACGAGCAGTACTTC
TRBJ2-7	TRBV7-2	few	NA	CASSPHGDSEQYF	TGTGCCAGCAGCCCCCACGGGGACTCCGAGCAGTACTTC
TRBJ2-4	TRBV20-1	NA	TRBD2	CSARPGAGLAGALAKNIQYF	TGCAGTGCTAGGCCCGGCGCGGGACTAGCGGGGGCCCTAGCCAAAAACATTCAGTACTTC
TRBJ2-2	TRBV2	NA	TRBD1	CASSESGQGLGGELFF	TGTGCCAGCAGTGAATCGGGACAGGGGCTTGGCGGGGAGCTGTTTTTT
TRBJ2-2	TRBV11-2	few	NA	CASSLGQLWARRGTGELFF	TGTGCCAGCAGCCTCGGACAGTTGTGGGCTAGACGGGGAACCGGGGAGCTGTTTTTT
TRBJ2-4	TRBV4-1	NA	NA	CASSRGGAATAKNIQYF	TGCGCCAGCAGCCGGGGCGGTGCAGCGACAGCCAAAAACATTCAGTACTTC
TRBJ2-7	TRBV6-5	NA	NA	CASSYSGTVAYEQYF	TGTGCCAGCAGTTACTCGGGGACCGTCGCCTACGAGCAGTACTTC
TRBJ2-6	TRBV10-3	many	NA	CAISEATQPGGMTF	TGTGCCATCAGTGAGGCTACGCAACCCGGAGGTATGACTTTC
TRBJ2-5	TRBV4-2	NA	NA	CASSPTPGIQETQYF	TGTGCCAGCAGCCCCACCCCGGGAATTCAAGAGACCCAGTATTTC
TRBJ2-1	TRBV29-1	NA	TRBD1	CSVLPGTGVYNEQFF	TGCAGCGTGCTACCCGGGACAGGGGTTTACAATGAGCAGTTCTTC
TRBJ2-1	TRBV28	NA	NA	CASSPQNEQFF	TGTGCCAGCAGTCCGCAGAATGAGCAGTTCTTC
TRBJ2-1	TRBV11-2	few	NA	CASSLGPAVINSYNEQFF	TGTGCCAGCAGCTTAGGACCCGCGGTAATCAACTCCTACAATGAGCAGTTCTTC
TRBJ2-5	TRBV20-1	few	TRBD2	CSARGRAGEQETQYF	TGCAGTGCTAGAGGACGAGCGGGGGAGCAAGAGACCCAGTACTTC
TRBJ2-2	TRBV3-1	NA	NA	CASSPGLLNTGELFF	TGTGCCAGCAGCCCGGGACTCCTGAACACCGGGGAGCTGTTTTTT
TRBJ2-5	TRBV12-3/TRBV12-4	NA	TRBD1	CASAEGQGWGTQYF	TGTGCCAGCGCTGAGGGACAGGGGTGGGGGACCCAGTACTTC
TRBJ2-1	TRBV30	many	NA	CAWSPKDYRNEQFF	TGTGCCTGGAGCCCCAAGGACTACCGCAATGAGCAGTTCTTC
TRBJ2-3	TRBV7-2	few	NA	CASSLSGNPDTQYF	TGTGCCAGCAGCTTGAGTGGAAATCCAGATACGCAGTATTTT
TRBJ2-2	TRBV4-3	few	NA	CASSQALVGNTGELFF	TGCGCCAGCAGCCAAGCCCTGGTCGGGAACACCGGGGAGCTGTTTTTT
TRBJ2-1	TRBV12-3/TRBV12-4	few	TRBD2	CASRSGTSGGNEQFF	TGTGCCAGCAGATCCGGGACTAGCGGGGGCAATGAGCAGTTCTTC
TRBJ2-2	TRBV10-3	NA	NA	CAISEPLKNTGELFF	TGTGCCATCAGTGAGCCACTAAAGAACACCGGGGAGCTGTTTTTT
TRBJ2-2	TRBV28	NA	NA	CASSLQWQGNTGELFF	TGTGCCAGCAGTTTACAGTGGCAGGGCAACACCGGGGAGCTGTTTTTT
TRBJ2-7	TRBV20-1	NA	TRBD2	CSARNSGRPYEQYF	TGCAGTGCTAGAAATAGCGGGAGACCCTACGAGCAGTACTTC
TRBJ2-3	TRBV12-3/TRBV12-4	NA	NA	CASSRSSFRTDTQYF	TGTGCCAGCAGTCGCAGCAGCTTCCGCACAGATACGCAGTATTTT
TRBJ2-7	TRBV10-3	few	NA	CAISAEQGYEQYF	TGTGCCATCAGTGCCGAACAGGGCTACGAGCAGTACTTC
TRBJ1-1	TRBV11-2	few	NA	CASSLLVGGAEAFF	TGTGCCAGCAGCTTATTGGTTGGGGGGGCTGAAGCTTTCTTT
TRBJ1-1	TRBV7-9	NA	NA	CASSAMTGNTEAFF	TGTGCCAGCAGCGCCATGACAGGGAACACTGAAGCTTTCTTT
TRBJ2-1	TRBV12-3/TRBV12-4	many	TRBD2	CASTPGEGGEQFF	TGTGCCAGCACCCCCGGGGAGGGCGGCGAGCAGTTCTTC
TRBJ2-3	TRBV10-3	once	NA	CAIAGARGPDTQYF	TGTGCCATCGCTGGGGCAAGGGGACCAGATACGCAGTATTTT
TRBJ2-1	TRBV7-2	NA	TRBD1	CASSLLYRGNEQFF	TGTGCCAGCAGCTTATTGTACAGGGGTAATGAGCAGTTCTTC
TRBJ2-2	TRBV6-5	many	NA	CASSYSTGAGELFF	TGTGCCAGCAGTTACTCGACAGGTGCCGGGGAGCTGTTTTTT
TRBJ1-1	TRBV5-6	few	NA	CASTSPLESSEAFF	TGTGCCAGCACCAGCCCCCTGGAGAGCTCTGAAGCTTTCTTT
TRBJ2-3	TRBV29-1	NA	TRBD2	CSGLAGGPLLTDTQYF	TGCAGCGGTTTAGCGGGAGGGCCGCTGTTGACAGATACGCAGTATTTT
TRBJ2-3	TRBV11-2	NA	NA	CASSLDTGLVTDTQYF	TGTGCCAGCAGCTTAGATACAGGGTTGGTGACAGATACGCAGTATTTT
TRBJ2-5	TRBV20-1	NA	NA	CSAFSGAVGQETQYF	TGCAGTGCTTTTAGCGGTGCCGTTGGACAAGAGACCCAGTACTTC